Each of the 11 T cell receptor beta chains below was sequenced from the same sample in a study of somatic mutations in cytotoxic T cells in rheumatoid arthritis. Repertoires were generated with immunoSEQ multiplex PCR, while TCRdb's copy carries only in-frame clones and drops some. The data contain 11,000 to 15,000 clones, 90% to 95% of them seen just once; the ten biggest clones take up roughly 18%. The sample comprised CD4+ T cells sorted from blood. The source of these receptors is a man aged 65 to 79 with rheumatoid arthritis.

This chain joins TRBV21-1 and TRBJ2-7; the table assigns TRBD2, which was not confirmed against the DNA. TRBV21-1 is a pseudogene. The CDR3 length is 17 residues. The CDR3 spells CASSKVEVEGLSYEQYF. CDR3 coding DNA: TGTGCCAGCAGCAAAGTGGAGGTGGAGGGCCTCTCCTACGAGCAGTACTTC.

CDR3 protein: CASSLEGADTGELFF. The CDR3 nucleotides are TGCGCCAGCAGCTTGGAAGGGGCGGACACCGGGGAGCTGTTTTTT. The V and J genes are TRBV5-1 and TRBJ2-2, with D possibly matching TRBD1 (5 bases). V lost 0 bases, J lost 3 bases, and 9 bases lay in between. CDR3 size: 15 residues. Germline CDR1 SGHRS, CDR2 YFSETQ.

The count of this clone is one. The CDR3: CASSPSTGFGYTF. DNA of the CDR3: TGTGCCAGTAGTCCCTCGACAGGGTTTGGCTACACCTTC. The chain joins TRBV19 to TRBJ1-2; 7 bases are shared with TRBD1. In germline, CDR1 is LNHDA, CDR2 SQIVND (reference sequence). V shed 5 bases and J 7 bases; nucleotides not matched to a gene: 7. This CDR3 has 13 amino acids.

The V call is TRBV18, the J call TRBJ2-1, with 7 bases aligning to TRBD1. The trim removed 0 bases at V and 5 bases at J, leaving 4 bases unmatched. The CDR3 is made up of 15 amino acids. CDR1 and CDR2 (germline): KGHSH, LQKENI. The CDR3 spells CASSPPWDSNNEQFF. In DNA form, the CDR3 reads TGTGCCAGCTCACCACCCTGGGACAGTAACAATGAGCAGTTCTTC.

V usage is TRBV9 and J usage is TRBJ2-5; a possible D gene is TRBD2 (6 bases). This CDR3 has 14 amino acids. Germline V CDR1 and CDR2: SGDLS, YYNGEE. V shed 1 base and J shed 2 bases, with 9 bases lying between them. The CDR3 here is CASSVLGGQETQYF. The CDR3 bases are TGTGCCAGCAGCGTACTTGGGGGGCAAGAGACCCAGTACTTC.

Remarks on this clone: Germline and junction disagree at one end, which may indicate a read error. V is TRBV7-2 and J is TRBJ2-7; 11 bases line up with TRBD2. The germline V gene encodes CDR1 SGHTA and CDR2 FQGNSA. The CDR3 runs 15 residues. This CDR3 is CASSVAGGVSYEQYF. As DNA, the CDR3 is TGTGCCAGCAGCGTAGCGGGGGGGGTTTCCTACGAGCAGTACTTC.

This rearrangement joins TRBV29-1 to TRBJ2-5, with 16 bases that match TRBD2. CDR1 and CDR2 from the germline V gene are SQVTM and ANQGSEA. CDR3 length equals 14 residues. The junction had 2 bases not matched to a gene; V was cut back by 6 bases and J by 4 bases. This CDR3 reads CSVGTSGRVETQYF. In DNA form, the CDR3 reads TGCAGCGTCGGGACTAGCGGGAGGGTAGAGACCCAGTACTTC.

This clone was observed a single time. The chain employs TRBV10-3 and TRBJ2-6; 7 nucleotides match TRBD2. After removal of 10 bases from V and 0 bases from J, the junction contained 3 bases not matched to a gene. The length of the CDR3 is 14 residues. CDR1 is ENHRY, CDR2 SYGVKD, per germline. The CDR3 region has the DNA TGTGCCACCCAGCGGGGCTCTGGGGCCAACGTCCTGACTTTC. Translating it yields CATQRGSGANVLTF.

The chain is built from TRBV7-9 and TRBJ2-7; D call uncertain. Per the germline V gene, CDR1 is SEHNR and CDR2 is FQNEAQ (reference sequence). V lost 0 bases and J lost 6, with 15 bases in between. The CDR3 has 15 amino acids. The CDR3 loop reads CASSLAANPWAEQYF. The CDR3 coding sequence is TGTGCCAGCAGCTTAGCGGCCAATCCGTGGGCCGAGCAGTACTTC.

The CDR3 bases are TGTGCCAGCAGAGAGCGGGGCTTCTACGAGCAGTACTTC. Protein product: CASRERGFYEQYF. The chain combines TRBV2 with TRBJ2-7, with TRBD2 matching 7 bases. The CDR3 runs to 13 residues. Germline-derived CDR1 and CDR2 are SNHLY and FYNNEI. After removal of 6 bases from V and 3 bases from J, the junction contained 5 bases not matched to a gene.

This rearrangement joins TRBV10-3 to TRBJ2-5; the D gene is possibly TRBD2 (5 bases). Germline V lookup: CDR1 ENHRY, CDR2 SYGVKD. V was shortened by 3 bases and J by 3 bases, with 11 bases between the two germline ends. CDR3 length equals 14 residues. The CDR3, as DNA: TGTGCCATCAGTGACGGAGGTGCCAAAGAGACCCAGTACTTC. Translating it yields CAISDGGAKETQYF.